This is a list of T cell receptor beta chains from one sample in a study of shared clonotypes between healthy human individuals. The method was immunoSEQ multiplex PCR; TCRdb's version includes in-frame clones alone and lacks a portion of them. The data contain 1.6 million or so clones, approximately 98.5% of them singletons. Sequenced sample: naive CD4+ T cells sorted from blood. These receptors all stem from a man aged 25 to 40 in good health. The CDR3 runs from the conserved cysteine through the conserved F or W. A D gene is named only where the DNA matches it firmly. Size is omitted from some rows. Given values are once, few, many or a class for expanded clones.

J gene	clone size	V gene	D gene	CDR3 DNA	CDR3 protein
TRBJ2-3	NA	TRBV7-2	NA	TGTGCCAGCAGCCCCGGGACCCGCGGCTTCCCAGATACGCAGTATTTT	CASSPGTRGFPDTQYF
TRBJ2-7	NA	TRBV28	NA	TGTGCCAGCAGAGGAAGTGACTACGAGCAGTACTTC	CASRGSDYEQYF
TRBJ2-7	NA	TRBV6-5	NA	TGTGCCAGCAGTCCCATGGGGACGTACGAGCAGTACTTC	CASSPMGTYEQYF
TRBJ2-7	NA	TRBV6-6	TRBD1	TGTGCCAGCAGTTATGGCGGACAGGGGGTGGAGCAGTACTTC	CASSYGGQGVEQYF
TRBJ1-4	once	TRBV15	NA	TGTGCCACCAGCAGGCTCGGTGCAACTAATGAAAAACTGTTTTTT	CATSRLGATNEKLFF
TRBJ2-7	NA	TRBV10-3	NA	TGTGCCATCAGTGAGTCTTCCTGGCGCGAGCAGTACTTC	CAISESSWREQYF
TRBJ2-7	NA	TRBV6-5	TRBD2	TGTGCCAGCAGGCGGGCGACTAGCGGCTCCTACGAGCAGTACTTC	CASRRATSGSYEQYF
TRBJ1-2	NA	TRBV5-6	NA	TGTGCCAGCAGACTCGGTGGGGAAGGGAATTCCGACTATGGCTACACCTTC	CASRLGGEGNSDYGYTF
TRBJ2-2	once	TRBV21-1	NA	TGTGCCAGCCAACAGGGATTCGGCGGGGAGCTGTTTTTT	CASQQGFGGELFF
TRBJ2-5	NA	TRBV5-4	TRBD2	TGTGCCAGCAGCCCGACCGGACTAGCGGGAGAGACCCAGTACTTC	CASSPTGLAGETQYF
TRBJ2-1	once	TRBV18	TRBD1	TGTGCCAGCTCACGGGACAGGGGCCCGTTTGAGCAGTTCTTC	CASSRDRGPFEQFF
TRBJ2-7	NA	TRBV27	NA	TGTGCCAGCAGAAGGGGCCAAGCCTACGAGCAGTACTTC	CASRRGQAYEQYF
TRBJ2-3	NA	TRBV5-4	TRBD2	TGTGCCAGCAGCTCCTCTGGACTAGCGGGACGAGATACGCAGTATTTT	CASSSSGLAGRDTQYF
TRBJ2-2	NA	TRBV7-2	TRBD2	TGTGCCAGCAGCCACCTTCGGGGGGCCGGGGAGCTGTTTTTT	CASSHLRGAGELFF
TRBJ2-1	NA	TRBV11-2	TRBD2	TGTGCCAGCAGCTTACGCGGGAGAACCTACAATGAGCAGTTCTTC	CASSLRGRTYNEQFF
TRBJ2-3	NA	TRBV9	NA	TGTGCCAGCAGCGCCGGGAGTACAGATACGCAGTATTTT	CASSAGSTDTQYF
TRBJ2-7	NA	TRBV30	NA	TGTGCCTGGAGTCCAGGGGGGGGCGAGCAGTACTTC	CAWSPGGGEQYF
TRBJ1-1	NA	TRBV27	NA	TGTGCCAGCAGTTTATCAGCAGTGTGGGGTATGAACACTGAAGCTTTCTTT	CASSLSAVWGMNTEAFF
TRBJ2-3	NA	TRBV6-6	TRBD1	TGTGCCAGCAGCAGGACAGGTTACGAAACTAATACGCAGTATTTT	CASSRTGYETNTQYF
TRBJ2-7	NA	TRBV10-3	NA	TGTGCCATCAGTGAGGGACCCTTCCACGAGCAGTACTTC	CAISEGPFHEQYF
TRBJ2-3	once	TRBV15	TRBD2	TGTGCCACCAGCTTTAGCGGGAGGACAGATACGCAGTATTTT	CATSFSGRTDTQYF
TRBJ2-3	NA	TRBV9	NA	TGTGCCAGCAGCGTAGAAGCGGGCAGGGGAGCAGATACGCAGTATTTT	CASSVEAGRGADTQYF
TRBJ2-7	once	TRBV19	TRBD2	TGTGCCAGTAGTATAGGACTAGCGCCGGCCTACGAGCAGTACTTC	CASSIGLAPAYEQYF
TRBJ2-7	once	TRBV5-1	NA	TGCGCCAGCAGCTTGGAAAGCCTTTCCTACGAGCAGTACTTC	CASSLESLSYEQYF
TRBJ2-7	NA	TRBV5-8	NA	TGTGCCAGCAGCATAAACAGGGGAGGGGACGAGCAGTACTTC	CASSINRGGDEQYF
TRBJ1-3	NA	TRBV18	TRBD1	TGTGCCAGCGCCACAGGGGAAGAGTCTGGAAACACCATATATTTT	CASATGEESGNTIYF
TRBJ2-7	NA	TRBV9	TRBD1	TGTGCCAGCAGCGCCGAACCGGGACAGGGGATGAAGGAGCAGTACTTC	CASSAEPGQGMKEQYF
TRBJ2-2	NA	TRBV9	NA	TGTGCCAGCAGCCCCCCGAACACCGGGGAGCTGTTTTTT	CASSPPNTGELFF
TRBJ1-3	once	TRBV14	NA	TGTGCCAGCAGCCGAGACTCTGGAAACACCATATATTTT	CASSRDSGNTIYF